This passage covers 14 T cell receptor beta chains from one sample sequenced in a study of naive and memory T cell subsets. Both TRBC1 and TRBC2 were covered by a beta constant-region primer of two equimolar oligonucleotides. Nested alpha and beta constant-region primers with the SP2 primer drove four PCR rounds on ligated cDNA. In TCRdb, the UMI-ligation and nested PCR reads were re-called with MiXCR into one record per CDR3 protein. The data show over 110,000 distinct CDR3 sequences, approximately 20% seen once. Study-level findings and limits: Possibly reflecting memory cells re-expressing CD45RA, a few larger clonotypes occurred in naive repertoires, especially CD8.

The antigens for these receptors are not known. Sequenced input: naive CD8+ T cells from blood. The source is a human donor in good health.

There are a few counts of this clonotype. V and J are TRBV6-6 and TRBJ1-5, with 8 bases lining up with TRBD1. The CDR3 spans 13 residues. The junction had 7 bases not matched to a gene; V was cut back by 4 bases and J by 11 bases. In germline, CDR1 is MNHNY, CDR2 SVGAGI (reference sequence). The CDR3 is CASSFSPDRAQHF. In DNA, the CDR3 is TGTGCCAGCAGTTTTTCTCCGGACAGGGCCCAGCATTTT.

The rearrangement joins TRBV13 to TRBJ2-1, with a weak D call TRBD2 (5 bases). CDR1 is PRHDT, CDR2 FYEKMQ, per germline (reference sequence). This CDR3 has 14 residues. Trimming removed 6 bases at V and 3 bases at J, with 12 bases between. The CDR3, as DNA: TGTGCCAGCAGTAAGCGAGGAGGCTACAATGAGCAGTTCTTC. Translation: CASSKRGGYNEQFF.

There are a few counts of this clonotype. CDR3 coding DNA: TGTGCCAGCAGACTACAGGAAGTGGATGGCTACACCTTC. Translating gives CASRLQEVDGYTF. This sequence joins TRBV7-9 and TRBJ1-2, with D possibly TRBD1 on 5 matching bases. The CDR3 is made up of 13 amino acids. CDR1 is SEHNR and CDR2 is FQNEAQ in the germline V gene (reference sequence). Trimming cost V 6 bases and J 6 bases, with 14 bases left between them.

The V and J genes are TRBV12-5 and TRBJ2-7; D ambiguous. The CDR3 is 11 amino acids. Germline lookup yields CDR1 LGHNT and CDR2 FRNRAP. The V end lost 3 bases, the J end lost 4 bases, and 4 bases lay between the germline ends. DNA for the CDR3: TGTGCTAGTGGTTTAGGGTACGAGCAGTACTTC. Its translation is CASGLGYEQYF.

The chain couples TRBV29-1 to TRBJ1-2; no firm D call. Looked up from germline, CDR1 is SQVTM and CDR2 is ANQGSEA. The V gene lost 4 bases and the J gene lost 5 bases, with 14 bases spanning the gap. The CDR3 length is 13 residues. The CDR3 nucleotides read TGCAGCGTTGTTAGTAGGCGATTATATGGCTACACCTTC. This encodes CSVVSRRLYGYTF.

The chain uses TRBV7-9 and TRBJ2-7, with 7 positions matching TRBD1. The CDR3 has 18 amino acids. J gave up 3 bases and V 2 bases, and 16 bases lay outside the gene matches. CDR1 and CDR2 (germline): SEHNR, FQNEAQ (reference sequence). The CDR3 DNA reads TGTGCCAGCAGCTTAAGCCCCTCGATTCTAGGGACAGACTACGAGCAGTACTTC. Protein: CASSLSPSILGTDYEQYF. Looking up the rest from reference TRBV7-9 and TRBJ2-7 gives the full variable domain: DTGVSQNPRHKITKRGQNVTFRCDPISEHNRLYWYRQTLGQGPEFLTYFQNEAQLEKSRLLSDRFSAERPKGSFSTLEIQRTEQGDSAMYLCASSLSPSILGTDYEQYFGPGTRLTVT.

The rearrangement joins TRBV6-5 to TRBJ2-7; 7 positions match TRBD1. V shed 2 bases and J 6 bases; nucleotides not matched to a gene: 4. The CDR3 contains 13 residues. The germline V gene encodes CDR1 MNHEY and CDR2 SVGAGI. CDR3 protein: CASSYRGQVEQYF. The CDR3 DNA sequence: TGTGCCAGCAGTTACAGGGGGCAGGTCGAGCAGTACTTC.

V usage is TRBV10-3 and J usage is TRBJ2-7; D is possibly TRBD1 or TRBD2 (5 bases each). V was shortened by 6 bases and J by 7 bases, with 22 bases between the two germline ends. The germline CDR1 and CDR2 sequences are ENHRY and SYGVKD. CDR3 length: 15 amino acids. CDR3 sequence reads: CAIREAPDRVGEQYF. The CDR3 DNA sequence: TGTGCCATCAGGGAGGCCCCTGACAGAGTGGGGGAGCAGTACTTC.

In its sample, this clonotype was seen a few times. The V call is TRBV12-3 or TRBV12-4, the J call TRBJ2-3; D is possibly TRBD1 (8 bases). This CDR3 has 15 residues. Trimming pared 4 bases from V and 2 bases from J, leaving 13 bases between. The CDR3 bases are TGTGCCAGCAGTTCTACAGGGGGGGACACAGATACGCAGTATTTT. Protein: CASSSTGGDTDTQYF.

This clonotype was seen a few times. The V call is TRBV29-1, the J call TRBJ2-7, with D perhaps matching TRBD1 (6 bases). The germline V and J ends were trimmed by 4 bases and 1 base, with 17 bases remaining between them. CDR1 and CDR2 (germline): SQVTM, ANQGSEA. The CDR3 extends over 15 amino acids. CDR3 nucleotides: TGCAGCGTTGTCCCCGCCTGGACAGCTTCCTACGAGCAGTACTTC. It specifies CSVVPAWTASYEQYF.

The V and J genes are TRBV29-1 and TRBJ1-2; D might be TRBD1 (6 bases). CDR3 length equals 12 residues. Germline CDR1 is SQVTM and CDR2 is ANQGSEA. Trimming cost V 2 bases and J 7 bases, with 11 bases left between them. The CDR3 loop is CSVERGTFGYTF. In DNA, the CDR3 is TGCAGCGTTGAAAGGGGGACTTTTGGCTACACCTTC.

This clonotype was picked up a small number of times. V usage is TRBV6-2 or TRBV6-3 and J usage is TRBJ1-1; D gene uncertain. CDR1 and CDR2 (germline): MNHEY, SVGEGT. This CDR3 comprises 15 residues. V dropped 5 bases and J dropped 4 bases, with 17 bases sitting between them. CDR3 nucleotides: TGTGCCAGCAGTGGCCCCGGGGATGCGGGCACTGAAGCTTTCTTT. Its protein product is CASSGPGDAGTEAFF.

The gene calls are TRBV4-1 and TRBJ2-1; 7 bases are shared with TRBD2. The V segment lost 0 bases and the J segment 2 bases; nucleotides outside the gene matches: 7. Germline assignment: CDR1 MGHRA and CDR2 YSYEKL. The CDR3 spans 17 residues. The CDR3: CASSQEAQRGPYNEQFF. The CDR3 nucleotides are TGCGCCAGCAGCCAAGAGGCCCAGCGGGGACCCTACAATGAGCAGTTCTTC.

This clonotype was observed a few times. The rearrangement joins TRBV29-1 to TRBJ2-3, with no clear D. The CDR3 is made up of 12 amino acids. V was trimmed by 1 base and J by 4 bases, leaving 6 bases between them. Germline V gene data show CDR1 as SQVTM and CDR2 as ANQGSEA. CDR3 sequence: CSVEGAADTQYF. In DNA, the CDR3 is TGCAGCGTTGAAGGTGCGGCAGATACGCAGTATTTT.